This T cell receptor beta chain emerged from a study of T cells after posttransplantation cyclophosphamide. General observations from the study: Tissue-infiltrating T cells from skin or gut overlapped little with blood T cells.

This CDR3 has 16 residues. Germline V CDR1 and CDR2: SGDLS, YYNGEE. Trimming removed 0 bases from V and 3 bases from J, with 14 bases in between. As concerns this clone: The antigen remains undetermined.

Assay: immunoSEQ multiplex PCR; the TCRdb copy retains only in-frame clones and omits some. This sample has approximately 10,000 clones, with 89% found just once. Sampled 1 year posttransplant, controls received myeloablative marrow transplants, methotrexate and a calcineurin inhibitor. The chain joins TRBV9 to TRBJ2-3, with D possibly TRBD1 on 6 matching bases. The starting material was PBMCs, obtained 430 to 450 days after allogeneic stem cell transplant with calcineurin inhibitor and methotrexate. This TCR was recovered from a male patient aged 45-59 years who received an allogeneic stem cell transplant from an unrelated donor, was CMV-positive, and had chronic GVHD only. Some T cells may have originated in the graft donor. The CDR3 loop reads CASSVEETGSTDTQYF. Written as DNA, the CDR3 is TGTGCCAGCAGCGTAGAGGAGACAGGATCAACAGATACGCAGTATTTT.